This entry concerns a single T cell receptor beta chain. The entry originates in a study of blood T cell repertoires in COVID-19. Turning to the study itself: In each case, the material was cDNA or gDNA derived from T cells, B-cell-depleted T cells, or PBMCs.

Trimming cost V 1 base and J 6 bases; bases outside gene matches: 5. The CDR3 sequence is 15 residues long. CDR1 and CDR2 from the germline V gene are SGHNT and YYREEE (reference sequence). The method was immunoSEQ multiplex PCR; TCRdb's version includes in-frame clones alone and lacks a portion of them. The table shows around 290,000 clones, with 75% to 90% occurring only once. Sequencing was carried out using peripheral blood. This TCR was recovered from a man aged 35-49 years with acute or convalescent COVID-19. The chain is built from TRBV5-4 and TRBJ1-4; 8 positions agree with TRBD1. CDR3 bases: TGTGCCAGCAGCTTGACAGGGGGTGGCTATGAAAAACTGTTTTTT. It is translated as CASSLTGGGYEKLFF.